Ten or more counts support the clone carrying this T cell receptor beta chain. Its antigen is currently unknown. Each CDR3 protein gets one entry after TCRdb re-called the RACE reads with MiXCR. This repertoire shows 360,000 or so distinct CDR3 sequences, about 6% found once; its top ten account for 4.5% to 6%. The CDR3 runs to 12 residues. In germline, CDR1 is MNHEY, CDR2 SVGAGI. Trimming shortened V by 5 bases and J by 11 bases, and 15 bases separated the two germline ends. The data originate from a study of human T cells and chemical hapten exposure. Study-level findings and limits: Expanded TCRs grouped into significantly more large CDR3 similarity clusters than controls produced.

Documented time point: patch test 2, 6 weeks after DPC sensitization. Stated treatment: therapeutic diphenylcyclopropenone sensitization with weekly scalp DPC. Drawing of blood took place ahead of applying each patch test. Non-pregnant alopecia patients aged 18 to 70, suitable for DPC therapy. This receptor was identified in a woman aged 18-35 years with alopecia areata. Some clones in this sample may be carry-over from other donors' samples. This material consisted of whole blood, taken in connection with sensitization to the hapten diphenylcyclopropenone (DPC). The rearrangement links TRBV6-5 to TRBJ1-1; D is ambiguous. CDR3 nucleotide sequence: TGTGCCAGCAGTCCCCCAAGACGAGGCGCTTTCTTT. Its protein product is CASSPPRRGAFF.